The entry below gives a single T cell receptor (beta chain) sequence along with its context. Its target is unknown. The PCR had 60 Vbeta and 13 Jbeta primers. Measured with immunoSEQ multiplex PCR; TCRdb has only the in-frame clones, and not every one. The table records roughly 120,000 clones, around three quarters of them present only once. Germline assignment: CDR1 MNHEY and CDR2 SVGAGI. This CDR3 region has 14 residues. Deletions cut 6 bases from V and 10 bases from J, with 21 bases between. As for the donors, each was a healthy bone marrow donor. This sample was taken from a study of cytomegalovirus exposure and HLA in healthy donors. Findings and caveats of the study: CMV serostatus was the sole immune exposure data available. TCR beta V- and J-gene trimming was later associated with a missense DCLRE1C variant.

This chain links TRBV6-5 with TRBJ1-1; D perhaps matches TRBD1 (5 bases). The receptor's source is a man between 18 and 29 years old in good health and CMV-seronegative. Sequencing was carried out using PBMCs. The DNA of the CDR3 is TGTGCCAGCAGACTGGGACTTCTCGAGCCCGGAGCTTTCTTT. Translated, it gives CASRLGLLEPGAFF.